This T cell receptor beta chain appears in the sequencing data of a study of identical twins. Broader study findings: Potential partial confounding of zero-insertion analyses by invariant MAIT and iNKT cells was noted. Insertions were reduced in abundant cord blood beta clonotypes but not in memory repertoires. The conclusions drew on cross-sectional statistical analysis instead of tracking the same donors.

Template switching added a universal primer site, and cDNA bore unique molecular identifiers. Using its own MiXCR run on the 5' RACE reads, TCRdb lists one record per CDR3 protein. The sample shows approximately 690,000 distinct CDR3 sequences, around 6% of them seen only once. The CDR3 has 15 residues. Deletions cut 3 bases from V and 0 bases from J, with 11 bases between. Remarks on this clonotype: No antigen is known for it.

This TCR was recovered from a man younger than 35 in good health. Sequenced: naive T cells sorted from blood. The genes are TRBV12-3 or TRBV12-4 and TRBJ2-5; the D is unclear. The CDR3 DNA follows: TGTGCCAGCAGTTTCTTAAGAGAGTACCAAGAGACCCAGTACTTC. Protein sequence: CASSFLREYQETQYF.